The next 10 T cell receptor beta chains were all read from a single sample in a study of blood T cell repertoires in COVID-19 (TCRdb year 2020). Receptor libraries were prepared by the immunoSEQ multiplex PCR assay. Here the immuneACCESS table is served through TCRdb, limited to in-frame sequences with V and J called. Missing clones are a known gap in these copies; in checked studies unresolved V genes cover under half, and the rest lacks a known reason. This sample has tens of thousands of clones in its table, and over 65% of those were observed once. The leading ten clones occupy roughly 18% of the sample. Sequences were obtained from peripheral blood. The receptors here all came from an elderly woman with acute or convalescent COVID-19.

The gene calls are TRBV5-6 and TRBJ1-2, with 7 bases that match TRBD1. The CDR3 contains 14 residues. Losses at the gene ends were 3 bases for V and 2 bases for J; bases not matched to a gene: 4. CDR1 SGHDT and CDR2 YYEEEE come from the germline V gene. Here the CDR3 DNA reads TGTGCCAGCAGCTCCTTGGACAGGAACTATGGCTACACCTTC. Translated: CASSSLDRNYGYTF. The variable domain in full, completed from reference TRBV5-6 and TRBJ1-2, reads DAGVTQSPTHLIKTRGQQVTLRCSPKSGHDTVSWYQQALGQGPQFIFQYYEEEERQRGNFPDRFSGHQFPNYSSELNVNALLLGDSALYLCASSSLDRNYGYTFGSGTRLTVV.

The chain links TRBV11-2 to TRBJ2-2; the D is unclear. Trimming pared 5 bases from V and 4 bases from J, leaving 8 bases between. This CDR3 has 13 residues. Germline-derived CDR1 and CDR2 are SGHAT and FQNNGV. CDR3 sequence (DNA): TGTGCCAGCAGCCCGCCGGGCACCGGGGAGCTGTTTTTT. The encoded protein is CASSPPGTGELFF.

This chain joins TRBV3-1 (or the pseudogene TRBV3-2) and TRBJ2-7; TRBD1 matches at 7 bases. CDR1 and CDR2 (germline): LGHDT, YNNKEL (reference sequence). The CDR3 is 11 amino acids. Trimming removed 8 bases from V and 6 bases from J; junction bases left unmatched: 4. CDR3: CASGQVGEQYF. DNA for the CDR3: TGTGCCAGCGGACAGGTTGGCGAGCAGTACTTC.

The chain employs TRBV5-4 and TRBJ1-3; D gene ambiguous. CDR3 length equals 12 residues. V was shortened by 10 bases and J by 4 bases, with 12 bases between the two germline ends. Looked up from germline, CDR1 is SGHNT and CDR2 is YYREEE (reference sequence). The CDR3, as DNA: TGTGCCTACGATGCAGGCGGAAACACCATATATTTT. It translates to CAYDAGGNTIYF.

This clone was seen a few times. This sequence joins TRBV10-3 and TRBJ2-2, with 7 bases lining up with TRBD1. The germline gives CDR1 ENHRY, CDR2 SYGVKD. The CDR3 length is 14 residues. V trimming: 7 bases; J trimming: 5 bases; junction bases outside the gene matches: 7. The CDR3 sequence: CAITRDRGTGELFF. The CDR3 DNA is TGTGCCATCACCCGGGACAGAGGGACCGGGGAGCTGTTTTTT.

This sequence joins TRBV19 and TRBJ1-1, with 7 positions matching TRBD1. CDR1 and CDR2 from the germline V gene are LNHDA and SQIVND (reference sequence). V lost 3 bases to trimming and J lost 10 bases; unmatched junction nucleotides: 8. The CDR3 is 13 amino acids. CDR3 loop: CASSIEEGAGAFF. The DNA for the CDR3 is TGTGCCAGTAGTATTGAGGAGGGGGCCGGAGCTTTCTTT. The whole variable domain, remainder taken from reference TRBV19 and TRBJ1-1, is DGGITQSPKYLFRKEGQNVTLSCEQNLNHDAMYWYRQDPGQGLRLIYYSQIVNDFQKGDIAEGYSVSREKKESFPLTVTSAQKNPTAFYLCASSIEEGAGAFFGQGTRLTVV.

J is TRBJ1-2 and V is TRBV15; 12 bases are shared with TRBD1. V lost 3 bases and J lost 4; bases outside the gene matches: 9. The CDR3 is 17 residues long. CDR1 LNHNV and CDR2 YYDKDF come from the germline V gene (reference sequence). The CDR3 spells CATSSRDRGRGGYGYTF. The CDR3 DNA reads as TGTGCCACCAGCAGCCGGGACAGGGGGCGGGGTGGCTATGGCTACACCTTC.

The chain uses TRBV7-6 and TRBJ2-7, with 8 bases matching TRBD1. Germline CDR1 and CDR2: SGHVS and FNYEAQ. V was pared by 5 bases and J by 5 bases, with 11 bases of the junction left unmatched. This CDR3 spans 15 amino acids. The CDR3 nucleotides are TGTGCCAGCAGCACACCCCTGCCGGGACAGGACGAGCAGTACTTC. Its translation is CASSTPLPGQDEQYF.

The chain joins TRBV5-6 to TRBJ1-4; 8 nucleotides align to TRBD1. V dropped 3 bases and J dropped 8; count of bases not matched to a gene: 9. The V gene's germline CDR1 is SGHDT and CDR2 YYEEEE. This CDR3 has 15 amino acids. The CDR3 sequence is CASSYRQGSWEKLFF. Written as DNA, the CDR3 is TGTGCCAGCAGCTACCGACAGGGGAGTTGGGAAAAACTGTTTTTT.

The chain joins TRBV6-6 to TRBJ2-2; D gene ambiguous. Trimming shortened V by 8 bases and J by 6 bases, and 4 bases separated the two germline ends. Germline V gene data show CDR1 as MNHNY and CDR2 as SVGAGI (reference sequence). There are 10 residues in the CDR3. The CDR3 coding sequence is TGTGCCAGCTCGGCCGGGGAGCTGTTTTTT. As protein: CASSAGELFF.